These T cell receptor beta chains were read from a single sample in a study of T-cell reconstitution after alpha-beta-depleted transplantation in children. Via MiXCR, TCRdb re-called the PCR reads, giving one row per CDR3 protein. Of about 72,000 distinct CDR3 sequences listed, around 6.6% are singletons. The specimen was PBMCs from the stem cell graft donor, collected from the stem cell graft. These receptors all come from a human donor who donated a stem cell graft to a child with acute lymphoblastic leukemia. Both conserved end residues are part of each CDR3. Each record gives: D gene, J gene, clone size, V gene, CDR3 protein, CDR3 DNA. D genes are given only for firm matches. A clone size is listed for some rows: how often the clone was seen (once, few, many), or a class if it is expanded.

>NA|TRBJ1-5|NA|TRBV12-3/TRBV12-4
CASSLGRRGNQPQHF
TGTGCCAGCAGTTTAGGGCGCAGGGGAAATCAGCCCCAGCATTTT
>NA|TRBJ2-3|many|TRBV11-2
CASSRRGGPKEDTQYF
TGTGCCAGCAGTCGACGAGGGGGGCCGAAGGAAGATACGCAGTATTTT
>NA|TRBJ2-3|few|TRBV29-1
CSVRLQMRDTQYF
TGCAGCGTCCGACTACAAATGCGAGATACGCAGTATTTT
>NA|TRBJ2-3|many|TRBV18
CASSPLWTQQYF
TGTGCCAGCTCACCTCTCTGGACGCAGCAGTATTTT
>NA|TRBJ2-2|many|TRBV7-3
CASSFTRSTGELFF
TGTGCCAGCAGCTTCACCCGGTCCACCGGGGAGCTGTTTTTT
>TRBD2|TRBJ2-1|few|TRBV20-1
CSANGLAEYNEQFF
TGCAGTGCTAATGGACTAGCTGAATACAATGAGCAGTTCTTC
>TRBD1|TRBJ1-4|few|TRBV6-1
CASSYPSSGQGYSNEKLFF
TGTGCCAGCTCCTATCCCAGCTCGGGACAGGGCTATTCTAATGAAAAACTGTTTTTT
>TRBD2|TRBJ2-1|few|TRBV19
CASSIREGYNEQFF
TGTGCCAGTAGTATACGGGAGGGCTACAATGAGCAGTTCTTC
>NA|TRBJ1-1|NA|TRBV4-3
CASSQDTGLNTEAFF
TGCGCCAGCAGCCAAGATACAGGGTTGAACACTGAAGCTTTCTTT
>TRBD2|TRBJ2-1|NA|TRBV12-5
CASGFVGGGPHNEQFF
TGTGCTAGTGGTTTCGTTGGGGGAGGGCCCCACAATGAGCAGTTCTTC
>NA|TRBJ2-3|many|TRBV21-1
CASSKVLTSCDADTQYF
TGTGCCAGCAGCAAAGTCTTGACTAGCTGCGACGCAGATACGCAGTATTTT
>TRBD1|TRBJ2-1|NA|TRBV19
CASSVGQGLKDEQFF
TGTGCCAGTAGTGTCGGACAGGGGCTCAAGGATGAGCAGTTCTTC
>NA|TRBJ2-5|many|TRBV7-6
CASSANRGGRETQYF
TGTGCCAGCAGTGCAAACAGGGGGGGGAGAGAGACCCAGTACTTC
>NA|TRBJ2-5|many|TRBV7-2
CASSLNRAAETQYF
TGTGCCAGCAGCTTGAACCGAGCGGCAGAGACCCAGTACTTC
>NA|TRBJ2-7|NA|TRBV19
CASSIDSDGRDNQDEQYF
TGTGCCAGTAGTATAGACTCCGATGGGCGGGATAACCAAGACGAGCAGTACTTC
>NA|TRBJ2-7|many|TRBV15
CATSRAGTYQEQYF
TGTGCCACCAGCAGGGCCGGGACCTATCAGGAGCAGTACTTC
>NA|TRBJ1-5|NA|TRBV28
CASSRTGNQPQHF
TGTGCCAGCAGTCGGACGGGGAATCAGCCCCAGCATTTT
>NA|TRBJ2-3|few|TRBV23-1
CASSQSVEGEGRPNTDTQYF
TGCGCCAGCAGTCAATCGGTCGAGGGTGAGGGCCGACCGAACACAGATACGCAGTATTTT
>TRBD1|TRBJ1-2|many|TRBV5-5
CASSSTGQGHGYTF
TGTGCCAGCAGCTCTACCGGACAGGGCCATGGCTACACCTTC
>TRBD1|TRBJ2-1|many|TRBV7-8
CASSLVRQGIANEQFF
TGTGCCAGCAGCTTAGTTCGACAGGGTATAGCGAATGAGCAGTTCTTC
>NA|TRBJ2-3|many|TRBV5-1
CASSFTTGTKGTQYF
TGCGCCAGCAGCTTTACCACCGGGACAAAGGGTACGCAGTATTTT
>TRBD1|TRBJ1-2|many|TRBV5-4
CASSLGLGGGVEYGYTF
TGTGCCAGCAGCTTGGGGCTGGGAGGGGGCGTGGAGTATGGCTACACCTTC
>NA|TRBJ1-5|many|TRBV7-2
CASSLGGRRQPQHF
TGTGCCAGCAGCTTAGGGGGGAGGAGGCAGCCCCAGCATTTT
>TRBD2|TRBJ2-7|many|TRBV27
CASGAGAPLEDEQYF
TGTGCCAGCGGAGCGGGGGCCCCTTTGGAAGACGAGCAGTACTTC
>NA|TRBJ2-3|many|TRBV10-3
CAISELAGTDTQYF
TGTGCCATCAGTGAGTTGGCAGGGACAGATACGCAGTATTTT
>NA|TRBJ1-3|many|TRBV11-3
CASSPDGGTIYF
TGTGCCAGCAGCCCGGACGGGGGAACCATATATTTT
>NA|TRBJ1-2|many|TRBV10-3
CAISDSENYGYTF
TGTGCCATCAGTGACAGCGAAAACTATGGCTACACCTTC
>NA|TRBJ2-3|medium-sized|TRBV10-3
CAIGAKAEQKSSTDTQYF
TGTGCCATCGGGGCGAAAGCCGAACAAAAATCTAGCACAGATACGCAGTATTTT
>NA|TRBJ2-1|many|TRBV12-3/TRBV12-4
CASSSGQGLGSYNEQFF
TGTGCCAGCAGTTCTGGCCAGGGACTTGGCTCCTACAATGAGCAGTTCTTC
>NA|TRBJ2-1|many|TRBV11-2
CASSLRDGYNEQFF
TGTGCCAGCAGCCTCCGGGACGGATACAATGAGCAGTTCTTC
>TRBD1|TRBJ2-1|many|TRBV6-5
CASSSPRGQGDDEQFF
TGTGCCAGCAGTTCCCCGAGGGGACAGGGGGACGATGAGCAGTTCTTC
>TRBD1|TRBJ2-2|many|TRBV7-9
CAVRGQGNTGELFF
TGTGCCGTGCGCGGACAGGGGAACACCGGGGAGCTGTTTTTT
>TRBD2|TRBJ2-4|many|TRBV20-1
CSPIGLAAQMEQYF
TGCAGTCCTATTGGTCTAGCGGCACAGATGGAACAGTACTTC
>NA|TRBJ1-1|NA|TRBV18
CASSPLDMNTEAFF
TGTGCCAGCTCACCACTAGACATGAACACTGAAGCTTTCTTT
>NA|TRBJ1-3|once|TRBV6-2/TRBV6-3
CASSASSGNTIYF
TGTGCCAGCTCGGCCAGCTCTGGAAACACCATATATTTT
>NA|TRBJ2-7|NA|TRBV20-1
CSAHKLLSYEQYF
TGCAGTGCGCACAAGCTTCTGAGCTACGAGCAGTACTTC
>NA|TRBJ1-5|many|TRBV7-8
CASSLVGGARQPQHF
TGTGCCAGCAGCTTGGTGGGAGGGGCAAGGCAGCCCCAGCATTTT
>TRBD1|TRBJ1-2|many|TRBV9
CASSVVDRGAEGYTF
TGTGCCAGCAGCGTAGTCGACAGGGGAGCGGAAGGCTACACCTTC
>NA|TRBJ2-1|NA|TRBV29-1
CSVAPGGYNEQFF
TGCAGCGTTGCCCCCGGGGGTTACAATGAGCAGTTCTTC
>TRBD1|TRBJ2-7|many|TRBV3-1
CASSLLRQGEQYF
TGTGCCAGCAGCCTACTTCGACAGGGCGAGCAGTACTTC
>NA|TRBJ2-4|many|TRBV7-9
CASSSPYLLAKNIQYF
TGTGCCAGCAGCTCCCCATATCTCCTAGCCAAAAACATTCAGTACTTC
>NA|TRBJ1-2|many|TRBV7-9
CASSLAEGYTF
TGTGCCAGCAGCTTAGCAGAGGGCTACACCTTC
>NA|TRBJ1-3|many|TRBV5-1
CASSPTTARSGNTIYF
TGCGCCAGCAGCCCGACGACGGCCCGCTCTGGAAACACCATATATTTT